The clone carrying this T cell receptor beta chain was observed a few times. Its target is not known. Extraction and reverse transcription of RNA yielded cDNA as the sequencing template. Assay: immunoSEQ multiplex PCR; the TCRdb copy retains only in-frame clones and omits some. The sample holds about 190,000 clones, 60% seen once. Documented treatment: oral pan-JAK inhibitor, 5-10 mg twice daily. Alopecia areata patients provided lesional scalp punch biopsies and peripheral blood, both collected for the study. This entry belongs to a study of CD8+ T cells in alopecia areata. Study-level background: For the treated group, dosing was oral tofacitinib at 5 to 10 mg twice daily. Study-level findings and limits: Affected scalp, especially in alopecia totalis/universalis, had a higher clonality than normal scalp did.

V was shortened by 3 bases and J by 4 bases, with 15 bases between the two germline ends. Germline V lookup: CDR1 SGHTA, CDR2 FQGNSA. The CDR3 runs to 15 residues. The clonotype comes from a human donor with alopecia areata. V and J are TRBV7-2 and TRBJ2-5; D call uncertain. Sequences were derived from CD4+ T cells sorted from blood, sampled at week 24, from a patient treated with tofacitinib. CDR3 protein: CASSFGPAPPETQYF. The CDR3 region has the DNA TGTGCCAGCAGCTTTGGCCCAGCACCACCAGAGACCCAGTACTTC.